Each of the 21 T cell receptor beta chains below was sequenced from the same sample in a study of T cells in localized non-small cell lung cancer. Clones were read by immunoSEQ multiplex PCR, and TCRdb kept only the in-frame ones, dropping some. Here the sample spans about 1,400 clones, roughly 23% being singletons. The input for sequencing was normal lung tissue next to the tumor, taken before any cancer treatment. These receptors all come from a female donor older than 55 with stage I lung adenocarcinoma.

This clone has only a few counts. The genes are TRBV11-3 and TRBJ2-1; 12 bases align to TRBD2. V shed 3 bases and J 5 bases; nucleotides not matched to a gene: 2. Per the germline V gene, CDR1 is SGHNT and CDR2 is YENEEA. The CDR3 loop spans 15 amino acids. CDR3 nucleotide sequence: TGTGCCAGCAGCTTGACTAGCGGGAGACACAATGAGCAGTTCTTC. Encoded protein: CASSLTSGRHNEQFF.

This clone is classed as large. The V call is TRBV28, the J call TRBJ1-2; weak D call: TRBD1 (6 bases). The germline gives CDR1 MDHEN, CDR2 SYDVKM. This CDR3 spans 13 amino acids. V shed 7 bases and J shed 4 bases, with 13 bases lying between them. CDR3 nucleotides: TGTGCCAGCATTGGGGGGCTCCCCTATGGCTACACCTTC. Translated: CASIGGLPYGYTF.

The CDR3: CASTARGTGGTGELFF. In nucleotides, the CDR3 is TGTGCCAGCACCGCGAGGGGGACAGGGGGCACCGGGGAGCTGTTTTTT. V usage is TRBV2 and J usage is TRBJ2-2; 11 nucleotides match TRBD1. Germline CDR1 is SNHLY and CDR2 is FYNNEI. Trimming at V came to 7 bases and at J to 4 bases, leaving 8 bases not matched to a gene. The CDR3 loop spans 16 amino acids.

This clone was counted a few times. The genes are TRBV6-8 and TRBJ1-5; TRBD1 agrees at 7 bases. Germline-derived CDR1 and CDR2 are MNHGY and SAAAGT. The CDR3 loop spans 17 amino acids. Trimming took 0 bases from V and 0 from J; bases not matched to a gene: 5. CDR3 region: CASSYSGQVNSNQPQHF. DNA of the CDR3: TGTGCCAGCAGTTACTCAGGACAGGTCAATAGCAATCAGCCCCAGCATTTT.

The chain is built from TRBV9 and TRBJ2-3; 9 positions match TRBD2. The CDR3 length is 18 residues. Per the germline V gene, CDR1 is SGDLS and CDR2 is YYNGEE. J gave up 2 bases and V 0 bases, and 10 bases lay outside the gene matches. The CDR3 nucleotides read TGTGCCAGCAGCGTAGCCACCTCTAGCGGGGCGAACACAGATACGCAGTATTTT. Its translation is CASSVATSSGANTDTQYF.

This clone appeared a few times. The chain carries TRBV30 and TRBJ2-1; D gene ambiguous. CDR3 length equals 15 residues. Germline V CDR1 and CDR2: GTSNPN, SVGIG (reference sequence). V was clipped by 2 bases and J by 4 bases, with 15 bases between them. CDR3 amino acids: CAWSRSKNVYNEQFF. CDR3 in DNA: TGTGCCTGGAGTCGGAGTAAGAACGTTTACAATGAGCAGTTCTTC.

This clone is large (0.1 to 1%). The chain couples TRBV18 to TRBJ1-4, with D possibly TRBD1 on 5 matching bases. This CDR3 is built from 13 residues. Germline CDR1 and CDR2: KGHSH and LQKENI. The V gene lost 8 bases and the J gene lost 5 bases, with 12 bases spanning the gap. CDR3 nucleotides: TGTGCCAGCAGCGGGGGGAGGAATGAAAAACTGTTTTTT. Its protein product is CASSGGRNEKLFF.

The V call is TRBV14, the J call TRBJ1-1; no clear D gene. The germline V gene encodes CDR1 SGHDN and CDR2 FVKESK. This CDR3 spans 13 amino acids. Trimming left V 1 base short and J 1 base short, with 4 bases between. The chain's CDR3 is CASSQGANTEAFF. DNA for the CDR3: TGTGCCAGCAGCCAAGGGGCGAACACTGAAGCTTTCTTT. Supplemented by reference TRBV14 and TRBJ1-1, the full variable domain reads EAGVTQFPSHSVIEKGQTVTLRCDPISGHDNLYWYRRVMGKEIKFLLHFVKESKQDESGMPNNRFLAERTGGTYSTLKVQPAELEDSGVYFCASSQGANTEAFFGQGTRLTVV.

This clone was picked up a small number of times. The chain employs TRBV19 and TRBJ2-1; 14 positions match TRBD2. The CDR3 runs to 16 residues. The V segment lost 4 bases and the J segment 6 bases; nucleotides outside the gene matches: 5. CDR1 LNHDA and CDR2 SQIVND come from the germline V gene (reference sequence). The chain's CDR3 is CASSRRGTSGSNEQFF. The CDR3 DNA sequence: TGTGCCAGTAGTAGGAGGGGGACTAGCGGGAGCAATGAGCAGTTCTTC.

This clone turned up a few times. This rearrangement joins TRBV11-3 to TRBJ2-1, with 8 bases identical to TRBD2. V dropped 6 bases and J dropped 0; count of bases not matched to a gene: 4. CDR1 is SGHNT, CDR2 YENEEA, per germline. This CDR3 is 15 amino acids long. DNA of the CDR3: TGTGCCAGCAGTCGGAGCGGGGGCTCCTACAATGAGCAGTTCTTC. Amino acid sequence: CASSRSGGSYNEQFF.

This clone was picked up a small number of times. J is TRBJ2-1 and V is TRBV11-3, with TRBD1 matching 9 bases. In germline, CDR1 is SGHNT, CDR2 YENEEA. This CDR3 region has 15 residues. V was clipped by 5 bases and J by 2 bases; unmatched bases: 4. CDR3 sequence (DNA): TGTGCCAGCAGCCCCACAGGGGGCGCCTACAATGAGCAGTTCTTC. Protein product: CASSPTGGAYNEQFF.

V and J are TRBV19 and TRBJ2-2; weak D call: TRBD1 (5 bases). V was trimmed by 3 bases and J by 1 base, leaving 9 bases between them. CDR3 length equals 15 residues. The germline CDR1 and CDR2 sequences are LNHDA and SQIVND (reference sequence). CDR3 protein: CASSIGHLNTGELFF. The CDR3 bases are TGTGCCAGTAGTATCGGACACCTGAACACCGGGGAGCTGTTTTTT.

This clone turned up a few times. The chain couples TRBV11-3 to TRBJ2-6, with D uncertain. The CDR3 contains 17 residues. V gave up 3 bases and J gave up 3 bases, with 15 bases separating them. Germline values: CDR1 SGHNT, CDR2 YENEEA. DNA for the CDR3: TGTGCCAGCAGCTTGGAAAGCCGGGTTTTTGGGGCCAACGTCCTGACTTTC. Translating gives CASSLESRVFGANVLTF.

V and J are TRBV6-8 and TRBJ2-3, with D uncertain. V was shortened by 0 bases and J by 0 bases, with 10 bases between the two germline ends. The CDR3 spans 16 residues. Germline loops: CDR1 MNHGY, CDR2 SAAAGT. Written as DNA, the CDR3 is TGTGCCAGCAGTTACTCGTCCGCGCCTAGCACAGATACGCAGTATTTT. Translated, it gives CASSYSSAPSTDTQYF.

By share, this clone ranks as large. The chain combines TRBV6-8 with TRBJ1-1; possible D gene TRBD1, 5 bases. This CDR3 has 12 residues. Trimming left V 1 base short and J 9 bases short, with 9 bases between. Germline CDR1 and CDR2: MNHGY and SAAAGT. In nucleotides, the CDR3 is TGTGCCAGCAGTTACTGGTCGGGGCAAGCTTTCTTT. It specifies CASSYWSGQAFF.

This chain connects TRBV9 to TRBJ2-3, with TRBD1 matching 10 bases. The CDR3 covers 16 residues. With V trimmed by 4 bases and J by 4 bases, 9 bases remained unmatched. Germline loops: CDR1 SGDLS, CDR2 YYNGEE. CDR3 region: CASSRSPGQGADTQYF. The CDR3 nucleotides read TGTGCCAGCAGCCGTTCCCCCGGACAGGGGGCAGATACGCAGTATTTT.

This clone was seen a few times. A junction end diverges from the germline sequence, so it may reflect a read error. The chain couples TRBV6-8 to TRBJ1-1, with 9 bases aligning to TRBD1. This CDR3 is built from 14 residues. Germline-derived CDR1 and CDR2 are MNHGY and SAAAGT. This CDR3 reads CAISGGQGETEAFF. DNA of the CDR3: TGTGCCATCAGTGGGGGACAGGGAGAAACTGAAGCTTTCTTT.

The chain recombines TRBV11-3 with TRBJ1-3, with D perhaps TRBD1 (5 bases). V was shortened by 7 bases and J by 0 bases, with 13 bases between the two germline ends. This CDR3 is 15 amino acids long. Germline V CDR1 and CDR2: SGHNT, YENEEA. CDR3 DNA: TGTGCCAGCACCCGACAGTTTTCCTCTGGAAACACCATATATTTT. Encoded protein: CASTRQFSSGNTIYF. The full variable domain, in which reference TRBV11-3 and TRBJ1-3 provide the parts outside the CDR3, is EAGVVQSPRYKIIEKKQPVAFWCNPISGHNTLYWYLQNLGQGPELLIRYENEEAVDDSQLPKDRFSAERLKGVDSTLKIQPAELGDSAVYLCASTRQFSSGNTIYFGEGSWLTVV.

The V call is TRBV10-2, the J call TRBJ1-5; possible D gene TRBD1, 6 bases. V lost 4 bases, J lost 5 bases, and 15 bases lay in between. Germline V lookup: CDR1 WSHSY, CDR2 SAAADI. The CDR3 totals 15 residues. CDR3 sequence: CASSALGGAYQPQHF. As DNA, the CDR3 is TGCGCCAGCAGTGCTTTAGGGGGGGCCTATCAGCCCCAGCATTTT.

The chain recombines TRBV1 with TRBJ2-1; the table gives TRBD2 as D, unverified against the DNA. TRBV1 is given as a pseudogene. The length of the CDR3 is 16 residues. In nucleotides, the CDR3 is TGCGCCGGATCCGACGGGACTAGCGGTTTCTACAATGAGCAGTTCTTC. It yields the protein CAGSDGTSGFYNEQFF.

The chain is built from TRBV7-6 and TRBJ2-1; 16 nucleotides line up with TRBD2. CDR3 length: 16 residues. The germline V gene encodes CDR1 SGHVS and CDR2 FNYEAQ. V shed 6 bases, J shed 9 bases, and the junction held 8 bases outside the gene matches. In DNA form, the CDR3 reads TGTGCCAGCAGATCCGGGACTAGCGGGAGGGGATTTGAGCAGTTCTTC. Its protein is CASRSGTSGRGFEQFF.